What follows are 21 T cell receptor beta chains derived from one specimen sequenced in a study of T cell responses to AZD1222 COVID-19 vaccine. Clones were sequenced by immunoSEQ multiplex PCR, and TCRdb holds only the in-frame ones, with some missing. The table shows 200,000 or so clones, with just under 90% occurring only once. This specimen was peripheral blood, taken on day 0 of AZD1222 vaccination. All receptors derive from an adult in good health.

CDR3 nucleotides: TGTGCCAGCAGCACCGGACGGAACTCTGGAAACACCATATATTTT. Its protein product is CASSTGRNSGNTIYF. The chain combines TRBV5-6 with TRBJ1-3; D uncertain. V was shortened by 4 bases and J by 0 bases, with 11 bases between the two germline ends. Germline CDR1 is SGHDT and CDR2 is YYEEEE. This CDR3 has 15 amino acids.

The chain has TRBV10-3 and TRBJ1-2; a weak D match, TRBD1 (5 bases). CDR3 length equals 16 residues. Germline V gene sequence: CDR1 ENHRY, CDR2 SYGVKD. Trimming stripped 0 bases from V and 2 bases from J, with 13 bases between. DNA of the CDR3: TGTGCCATCAGTGAGTCGTTGGCAGGGCGCAACTATGGCTACACCTTC. Protein sequence: CAISESLAGRNYGYTF.

This sequence joins TRBV6-4 and TRBJ2-3; D might be TRBD1 (5 bases). Trimming removed 1 base at V and 5 bases at J, with 7 bases between. This CDR3 is 13 amino acids long. From germline, CDR1 is MRHNA and CDR2 SNTAGT. The CDR3 region is CASSDFQGDTQYF. As DNA, the CDR3 is TGTGCCAGCAGTGACTTCCAGGGAGATACGCAGTATTTT.

The V gene is TRBV19, the J gene TRBJ1-5; D possibly corresponds to TRBD1 (5 bases). Per germline, CDR1 LNHDA and CDR2 SQIVND (reference sequence). The V end was cut by 5 bases, the J end by 3 bases, with 17 bases between. The CDR3 is 16 residues long. CDR3 region: CASSRARVYDNQPQHF. CDR3 DNA: TGTGCCAGTAGTCGAGCCAGGGTTTACGACAATCAGCCCCAGCATTTT.

The chain has TRBV30 and TRBJ2-1; D gene ambiguous. CDR1 and CDR2 from the germline V gene are GTSNPN and SVGIG (reference sequence). V lost 5 bases and J lost 0, with 8 bases in between. The CDR3 totals 13 residues. The CDR3 is CAWHGRSYNEQFF. The CDR3 coding sequence is TGTGCCTGGCACGGACGCTCCTACAATGAGCAGTTCTTC.

The gene calls are TRBV19 and TRBJ1-6, with TRBD1 matching over 7 bases. Unmatched junction bases numbered 6, after V lost 5 bases and J lost 2 bases. The CDR3 loop spans 16 amino acids. Per germline, CDR1 LNHDA and CDR2 SQIVND (reference sequence). The DNA of the CDR3 is TGTGCCAGTAGTCTGACAGGGATCACCTATAATTCACCCCTCCACTTT. This codes for CASSLTGITYNSPLHF.

V gene TRBV7-6 combines with J gene TRBJ1-3; D is unclear. The CDR3 extends over 15 amino acids. Germline CDR1 is SGHVS and CDR2 is FNYEAQ. The V gene lost 0 bases and the J gene lost 1 base, with 7 bases spanning the gap. The CDR3 protein is CASSLAPGSGNTIYF. The CDR3 DNA follows: TGTGCCAGCAGCTTAGCGCCCGGATCTGGAAACACCATATATTTT.

The chain couples TRBV28 to TRBJ1-2, with no clear D. Per germline, CDR1 MDHEN and CDR2 SYDVKM. The V gene lost 1 base and the J gene lost 2 bases, with 5 bases spanning the gap. CDR3 length: 13 residues. Here the CDR3 reads CASSLSRNYGYTF. The CDR3, as DNA: TGTGCCAGCAGTTTATCGCGGAACTATGGCTACACCTTC.

The V gene is TRBV30, the J gene TRBJ2-2; the D gene is possibly TRBD1 (6 bases). The CDR3 has 16 amino acids. V shed 3 bases and J shed 4 bases, with 18 bases lying between them. The V gene's germline CDR1 is GTSNPN and CDR2 SVGIG (reference sequence). The CDR3, as DNA: TGTGCCTGGAGAGGACAGCGACCGACCGTCACCGGGGAGCTGTTTTTT. Translating gives CAWRGQRPTVTGELFF.

The genes are TRBV6-5 and TRBJ1-5; perhaps TRBD1 as D (5 bases). The CDR3 extends over 15 amino acids. Trimming removed 5 bases at V and 3 bases at J, with 14 bases between. Germline assignment: CDR1 MNHEY and CDR2 SVGAGI. The DNA for the CDR3 is TGTGCCAGCAGTCCCCAGGGCATCTCCAATCAGCCCCAGCATTTT. Its translation is CASSPQGISNQPQHF.

The chain carries TRBV1 and TRBJ1-4; no check of the table's D call, TRBD1, against the DNA was made. TRBV1 is a documented pseudogene. The CDR3 spans 16 residues. CDR3 bases: TGCACCAGCAGCCGAGACTACAGGGGTAGGGATGAAAAACTGTTTTTT. This translates into CTSSRDYRGRDEKLFF.

The rearrangement links TRBV19 to TRBJ1-2, with D perhaps TRBD1 (6 bases). The CDR3 is made up of 13 amino acids. Between the trimmed V and J ends, which lost 5 bases and 3 bases, there was a span of 10 bases. Germline CDR1 reads LNHDA; CDR2 reads SQIVND (reference sequence). The CDR3 sequence is CASSPQGYYGYTF. CDR3 DNA sequence: TGTGCCAGTAGTCCACAGGGATACTATGGCTACACCTTC. Combining the CDR3 with reference TRBV19 and TRBJ1-2 gives the whole variable domain DGGITQSPKYLFRKEGQNVTLSCEQNLNHDAMYWYRQDPGQGLRLIYYSQIVNDFQKGDIAEGYSVSREKKESFPLTVTSAQKNPTAFYLCASSPQGYYGYTFGSGTRLTVV.

The chain recombines TRBV9 with TRBJ2-3, with D perhaps TRBD1 (6 bases). CDR1 and CDR2 from the germline V gene are SGDLS and YYNGEE. The V and J ends lost 3 bases and 4 bases respectively, with 18 bases between them. The CDR3 runs 16 residues. The CDR3 region has the DNA TGTGCCAGCAGCGCTTTACAGGGAGTGGAATCAGATACGCAGTATTTT. Its translation is CASSALQGVESDTQYF.

This clone was recorded once. This sequence joins TRBV11-2 and TRBJ1-3; D uncertain. CDR3 length equals 13 residues. V lost 6 bases and J 4 bases, leaving 10 bases between the germline ends. CDR1 and CDR2 (germline): SGHAT, FQNNGV. The CDR3 region has the DNA TGTGCCAGCAGAGAGAATACCGGAAACACCATATATTTT. It codes for CASRENTGNTIYF.

V and J are TRBV10-3 and TRBJ1-2, with D uncertain. The CDR3 is made up of 12 amino acids. Trimming removed 7 bases at V and 1 base at J, with 7 bases between. CDR1 and CDR2 from the germline V gene are ENHRY and SYGVKD. For the CDR3, the DNA is TGTGCCATCACGGACGGTAACTATGGCTACACCTTC. Protein: CAITDGNYGYTF.

V is TRBV28 and J is TRBJ2-3; no definite D call. Per the germline V gene, CDR1 is MDHEN and CDR2 is SYDVKM. V was clipped by 4 bases and J by 11 bases, with 13 bases between them. This CDR3 has 12 residues. The CDR3 DNA is TGTGCCAGCAGTTCCGACTCTTGGGGGCAGTATTTT. Translated, it gives CASSSDSWGQYF.

This clone was counted between two and nine times. The chain combines TRBV11-2 with TRBJ2-3; D remains ambiguous. Germline values: CDR1 SGHAT, CDR2 FQNNGV. The CDR3 runs 12 residues. V lost 1 base and J 6 bases, leaving 5 bases between the germline ends. In nucleotides, the CDR3 is TGTGCCAGCAGCTTAGGCTACGATACGCAGTATTTT. Its protein is CASSLGYDTQYF.

The rearrangement links TRBV10-3 to TRBJ2-2, with D perhaps TRBD2 (5 bases). The CDR3 extends over 14 amino acids. Looked up from germline, CDR1 is ENHRY and CDR2 is SYGVKD. V lost 4 bases, J lost 4 bases, and 10 bases lay in between. Here the CDR3 DNA reads TGTGCCATCAGTGTCGGGGAATCCACCGGGGAGCTGTTTTTT. Encoded protein: CAISVGESTGELFF.

This clone was detected a few times. The chain joins TRBV20-1 to TRBJ1-5, with D possibly being TRBD1 (5 bases). V was cut by 3 bases and J by 0 bases, with 12 bases left in between. CDR3 size: 15 residues. Germline values: CDR1 DFQATT, CDR2 SNEGSKA (reference sequence). The CDR3 coding sequence is TGCAGTGCTAGTATCCAGGGAAATAGCAATCAGCCCCAGCATTTT. This codes for CSASIQGNSNQPQHF.

The chain carries TRBV2 and TRBJ2-7; D uncertain. Trimming shortened V by 6 bases and J by 0 bases, and 6 bases separated the two germline ends. This CDR3 contains 12 residues. Germline values: CDR1 SNHLY, CDR2 FYNNEI. The CDR3 DNA follows: TGTGCCAGCAGGGACGACTCCTACGAGCAGTACTTC. Translation: CASRDDSYEQYF.

The J gene is TRBJ1-6, the V gene TRBV20-1, with D hard to call. CDR1 is DFQATT, CDR2 SNEGSKA, per germline (reference sequence). CDR3 length equals 13 residues. With 3 bases removed from V and 10 bases from J, the gap between germline ends came to 13 bases. CDR3 residues: CSASGQLKSPLHF. CDR3 DNA sequence: TGCAGTGCTAGTGGGCAGCTGAAGTCACCCCTCCACTTT.